The sequence of this TCR beta chain was determined in a study of blood T cell repertoires in COVID-19. The CDR3 has 17 residues. V was pared by 6 bases and J by 0 bases, with 13 bases of the junction left unmatched. The germline V gene has CDR1 MDHEN and CDR2 SYDVKM. Cohort placement rested on clinical history that participants reported themselves. TCRdb's table, derived via immunoSEQ multiplex PCR, lists solely in-frame clones and lacks some. The data show roughly 300,000 clones, approximately 86% seen once. V gene TRBV28 combines with J gene TRBJ1-2, with 7 bases aligning to TRBD1. The TCR originated in a woman between 40 and 50 years old with acute COVID-19. Sequenced sample: PBMCs or T cells enriched from blood (not recorded which). The CDR3 reads CASRQHRQGVTNYGYTF. In DNA form, the CDR3 reads TGTGCCAGCAGACAACATCGTCAGGGGGTGACTAACTATGGCTACACCTTC.